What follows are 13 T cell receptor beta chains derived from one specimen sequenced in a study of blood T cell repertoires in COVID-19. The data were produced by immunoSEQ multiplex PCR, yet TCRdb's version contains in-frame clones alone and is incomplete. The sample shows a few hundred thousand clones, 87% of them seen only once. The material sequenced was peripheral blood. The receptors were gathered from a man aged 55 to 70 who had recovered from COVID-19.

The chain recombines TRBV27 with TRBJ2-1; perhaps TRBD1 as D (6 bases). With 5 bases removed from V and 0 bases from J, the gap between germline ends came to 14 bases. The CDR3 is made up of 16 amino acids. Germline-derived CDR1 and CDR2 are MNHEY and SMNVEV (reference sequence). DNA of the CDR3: TGTGCCAGCAGTGTAGGGGGTCTGAGCTCCTACAATGAGCAGTTCTTC. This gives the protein CASSVGGLSSYNEQFF.

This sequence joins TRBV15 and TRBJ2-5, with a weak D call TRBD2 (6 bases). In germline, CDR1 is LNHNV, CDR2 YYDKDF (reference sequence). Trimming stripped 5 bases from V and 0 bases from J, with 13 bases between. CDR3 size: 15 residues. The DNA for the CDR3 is TGTGCCACCAGCGTGGGGGGACCGGACCAAGAGACCCAGTACTTC. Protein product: CATSVGGPDQETQYF.

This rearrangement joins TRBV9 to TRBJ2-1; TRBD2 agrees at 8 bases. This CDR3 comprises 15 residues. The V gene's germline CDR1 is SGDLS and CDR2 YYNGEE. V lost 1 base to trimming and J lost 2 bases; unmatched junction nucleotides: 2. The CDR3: CASSVNGGAYNEQFF. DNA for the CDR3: TGTGCCAGCAGCGTAAACGGGGGGGCCTACAATGAGCAGTTCTTC.

CDR3 residues: CASSFRDRVPAGPSGANVLTF. The CDR3 DNA follows: TGCGCCAGCAGCTTTCGGGACAGGGTACCAGCGGGCCCCTCTGGGGCCAACGTCCTGACTTTC. The V call is TRBV5-1, the J call TRBJ2-6; TRBD1 aligns across 9 bases. Germline V gene data show CDR1 as SGHRS and CDR2 as YFSETQ. J lost 0 bases, V lost 2 bases, and 15 bases had no gene match. This CDR3 contains 21 residues.

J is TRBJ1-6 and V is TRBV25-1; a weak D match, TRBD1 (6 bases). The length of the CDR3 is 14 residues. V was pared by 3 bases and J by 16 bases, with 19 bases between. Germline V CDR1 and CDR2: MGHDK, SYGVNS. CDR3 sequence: CASSDSDRHPKLHF. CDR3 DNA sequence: TGTGCCAGCAGTGATTCCGACAGGCACCCTAAGCTCCACTTT.

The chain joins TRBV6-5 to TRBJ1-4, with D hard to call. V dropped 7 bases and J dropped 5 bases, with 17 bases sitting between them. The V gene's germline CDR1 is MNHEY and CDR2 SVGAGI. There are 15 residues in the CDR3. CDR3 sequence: CASTRTGLINEKLFF. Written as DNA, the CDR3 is TGTGCCAGCACTAGGACCGGACTCATCAATGAAAAACTGTTTTTT.

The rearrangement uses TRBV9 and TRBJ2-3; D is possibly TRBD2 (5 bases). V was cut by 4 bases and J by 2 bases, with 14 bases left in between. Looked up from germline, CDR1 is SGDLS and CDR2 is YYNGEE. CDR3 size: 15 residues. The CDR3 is CASSRERQPTDTQYF. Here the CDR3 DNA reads TGTGCCAGCAGCAGGGAGCGACAACCCACAGATACGCAGTATTTT.

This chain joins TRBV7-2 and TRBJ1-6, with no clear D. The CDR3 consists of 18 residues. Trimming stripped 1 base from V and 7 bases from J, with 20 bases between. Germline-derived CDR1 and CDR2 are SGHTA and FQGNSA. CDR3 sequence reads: CASSLGDDRDPGNSPLHF. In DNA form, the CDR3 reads TGTGCCAGCAGCTTAGGTGACGATCGGGATCCGGGGAATTCACCCCTCCACTTT.

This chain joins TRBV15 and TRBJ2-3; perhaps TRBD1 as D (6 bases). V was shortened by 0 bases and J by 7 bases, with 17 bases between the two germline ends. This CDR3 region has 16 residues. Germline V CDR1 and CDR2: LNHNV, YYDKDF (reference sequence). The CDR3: CATSRDLGAVMNTQYF. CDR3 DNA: TGTGCCACCAGCAGAGATTTGGGGGCAGTTATGAATACGCAGTATTTT. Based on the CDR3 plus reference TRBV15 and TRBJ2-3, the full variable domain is DAMVIQNPRYQVTQFGKPVTLSCSQTLNHNVMYWYQQKSSQAPKLLFHYYDKDFNNEADTPDNFQSRRPNTSFCFLDIRSPGLGDTAMYLCATSRDLGAVMNTQYFGPGTRLTVL.

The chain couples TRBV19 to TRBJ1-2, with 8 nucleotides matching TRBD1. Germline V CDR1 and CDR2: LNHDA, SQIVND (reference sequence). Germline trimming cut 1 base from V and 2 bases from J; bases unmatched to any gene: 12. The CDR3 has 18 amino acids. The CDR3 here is CASSIVLPIGQGNYGYTF. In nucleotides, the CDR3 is TGTGCCAGTAGTATAGTCCTACCAATTGGACAGGGAAACTATGGCTACACCTTC.

The CDR3 loop reads CASSLEQGRHEQYF. The CDR3, as DNA: TGTGCCAGCAGCTTAGAACAGGGGCGACACGAGCAGTACTTC. The chain employs TRBV7-8 and TRBJ2-7; 7 bases agree with TRBD1. CDR3 size: 14 residues. Germline loops: CDR1 SGHVS, CDR2 FQNEAQ. The V gene end was trimmed by 1 base and the J gene end by 5 bases; junction bases not matched to a gene: 5. Combining the CDR3 with reference TRBV7-8 and TRBJ2-7 gives the whole variable domain GAGVSQSPRYKVAKRGQDVALRCDPISGHVSLFWYQQALGQGPEFLTYFQNEAQLDKSGLPSDRFFAERPEGSVSTLKIQRTQQEDSAVYLCASSLEQGRHEQYFGPGTRLTVT.

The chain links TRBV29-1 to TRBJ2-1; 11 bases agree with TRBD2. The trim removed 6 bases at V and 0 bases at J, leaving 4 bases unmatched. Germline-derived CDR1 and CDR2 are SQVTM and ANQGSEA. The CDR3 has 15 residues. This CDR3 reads CSVYLAGGSYNEQFF. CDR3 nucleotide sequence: TGCAGCGTATACCTAGCGGGAGGCTCCTACAATGAGCAGTTCTTC.

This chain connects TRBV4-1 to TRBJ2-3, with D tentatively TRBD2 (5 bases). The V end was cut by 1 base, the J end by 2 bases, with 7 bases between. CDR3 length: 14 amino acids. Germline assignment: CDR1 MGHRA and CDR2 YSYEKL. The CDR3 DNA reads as TGCGCCAGCAGCCAAGCGGGGAACACAGATACGCAGTATTTT. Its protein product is CASSQAGNTDTQYF.